This is a list of T cell receptor beta chains from one sample in a study of T cell repertoires in cytomegalovirus infection. MiXCR was run by TCRdb on the reads, yielding one entry per CDR3 protein. The table has about 300,000 distinct CDR3 sequences, 8% to 10% seen once; the top ten hold around 2.6%. The sample comprised PBMCs. Receptors were obtained from a human donor in good health (CMV status not recorded). Some clones in this sample may be carry-over from other donors' samples. Each CDR3 is given with its conserved first and last residue. Each record gives: clone size, D gene, J gene, V gene, CDR3 length, CDR3 protein, CDR3 DNA. A D gene is named only where the DNA matches it firmly. Clone size is given for some rows only: seen once, a few or many times, or a class if the clone is expanded.

clone_size: many; d_call: NA; j_call: TRBJ2-7; v_call: TRBV4-1; cdr3_length: 14; cdr3_aa: CASSRQPGTYEQYF; cdr3_nt: TGCGCCAGCAGCCGACAACCCGGAACTTACGAGCAGTACTTC
clone_size: NA; d_call: TRBD1; j_call: TRBJ1-6; v_call: TRBV20-1; cdr3_length: 16; cdr3_aa: CSAKSGTGIYNSPLHF; cdr3_nt: TGCAGTGCGAAATCCGGGACAGGGATTTATAATTCACCCCTCCACTTT
clone_size: many; d_call: NA; j_call: TRBJ2-3; v_call: TRBV7-2; cdr3_length: 14; cdr3_aa: CASSFFRNTDTQYF; cdr3_nt: TGTGCCAGCAGCTTTTTCAGGAACACAGATACGCAGTATTTT
clone_size: many; d_call: NA; j_call: TRBJ1-1; v_call: TRBV19; cdr3_length: 12; cdr3_aa: CASSRLNTEAFF; cdr3_nt: TGTGCCAGTAGTAGGTTGAACACTGAAGCTTTCTTT
clone_size: NA; d_call: TRBD1; j_call: TRBJ2-1; v_call: TRBV28; cdr3_length: 16; cdr3_aa: CASSSTDRVSYNEQFF; cdr3_nt: TGTGCCAGCAGTTCAACAGACAGGGTCTCCTACAATGAGCAGTTCTTC
clone_size: many; d_call: NA; j_call: TRBJ1-1; v_call: TRBV20-1; cdr3_length: 15; cdr3_aa: CSARDLDKVATEAFF; cdr3_nt: TGCAGTGCTAGAGATCTCGACAAGGTTGCTACTGAAGCTTTCTTT
clone_size: few; d_call: TRBD1; j_call: TRBJ1-2; v_call: TRBV25-1; cdr3_length: 18; cdr3_aa: CASRGSPGTGGPVYGYTF; cdr3_nt: TGTGCCAGCAGAGGTTCCCCCGGGACAGGGGGCCCTGTCTATGGCTACACCTTC
clone_size: many; d_call: TRBD2; j_call: TRBJ2-7; v_call: TRBV29-1; cdr3_length: 11; cdr3_aa: CSAGGDYEQYF; cdr3_nt: TGCAGCGCTGGGGGGGACTACGAGCAGTACTTC
clone_size: NA; d_call: NA; j_call: TRBJ1-4; v_call: TRBV6-5; cdr3_length: 14; cdr3_aa: CASSYLPSNEKLFF; cdr3_nt: TGTGCCAGCAGTTACTTACCCAGTAATGAAAAACTGTTTTTT
clone_size: once; d_call: NA; j_call: TRBJ2-2; v_call: TRBV5-6; cdr3_length: 16; cdr3_aa: CASSPIGTGLTGELFF; cdr3_nt: TGTGCCAGCAGCCCGATCGGAACAGGGCTAACCGGGGAGCTGTTTTTT
clone_size: many; d_call: NA; j_call: TRBJ1-6; v_call: TRBV7-2; cdr3_length: 14; cdr3_aa: CASSLETYNSPLHF; cdr3_nt: TGTGCCAGCAGCTTAGAAACTTATAATTCACCCCTCCACTTT
clone_size: many; d_call: NA; j_call: TRBJ1-5; v_call: TRBV6-2/TRBV6-3; cdr3_length: 14; cdr3_aa: CASSYSPQGQPQHF; cdr3_nt: TGTGCCAGCAGTTACTCCCCGCAGGGTCAGCCCCAGCATTTT
clone_size: few; d_call: NA; j_call: TRBJ2-3; v_call: TRBV15; cdr3_length: 15; cdr3_aa: CATSTPLDSTDTQYF; cdr3_nt: TGTGCCACCAGCACACCTTTGGACAGCACAGATACGCAGTATTTT
clone_size: few; d_call: NA; j_call: TRBJ2-1; v_call: TRBV9; cdr3_length: 12; cdr3_aa: CASSVARNEQFF; cdr3_nt: TGTGCCAGCAGCGTAGCTCGGAATGAGCAGTTCTTC
clone_size: many; d_call: NA; j_call: TRBJ1-5; v_call: TRBV7-6; cdr3_length: 13; cdr3_aa: CASSYSPSQAQHF; cdr3_nt: TGTGCCAGCAGTTATTCACCCAGCCAGGCCCAGCATTTT
clone_size: NA; d_call: NA; j_call: TRBJ1-1; v_call: TRBV5-6; cdr3_length: 12; cdr3_aa: CASTRRNTEAFF; cdr3_nt: TGTGCCAGCACCAGACGGAACACTGAAGCTTTCTTT
clone_size: NA; d_call: TRBD1; j_call: TRBJ1-4; v_call: TRBV20-1; cdr3_length: 13; cdr3_aa: CSGRDSGDGKLFF; cdr3_nt: TGCAGTGGGCGGGACAGCGGAGATGGAAAACTGTTTTTT
clone_size: many; d_call: NA; j_call: TRBJ2-4; v_call: TRBV5-4; cdr3_length: 15; cdr3_aa: CASSLDTVAKNIQYF; cdr3_nt: TGTGCCAGCAGCTTGGATACAGTAGCCAAAAACATTCAGTACTTC
clone_size: few; d_call: NA; j_call: TRBJ2-7; v_call: TRBV20-1; cdr3_length: 12; cdr3_aa: CSATGDPYEQYF; cdr3_nt: TGCAGTGCTACAGGCGACCCCTACGAGCAGTACTTC
clone_size: few; d_call: NA; j_call: TRBJ2-1; v_call: TRBV7-9; cdr3_length: 15; cdr3_aa: CASSPPGRGRNEQFF; cdr3_nt: TGTGCCAGCAGCCCGCCGGGACGCGGTAGAAATGAGCAGTTCTTC
clone_size: many; d_call: NA; j_call: TRBJ2-5; v_call: TRBV10-3; cdr3_length: 14; cdr3_aa: CAIRPTGREETQYF; cdr3_nt: TGTGCCATCAGACCCACCGGGAGAGAAGAGACCCAGTACTTC
clone_size: few; d_call: NA; j_call: TRBJ2-3; v_call: TRBV19; cdr3_length: 10; cdr3_aa: CASGGAREYF; cdr3_nt: TGTGCCAGTGGAGGGGCCAGGGAGTATTTT
clone_size: many; d_call: NA; j_call: TRBJ2-7; v_call: TRBV11-2; cdr3_length: 14; cdr3_aa: CASSIVGISYEQYF; cdr3_nt: TGTGCCAGCAGCATCGTCGGGATCTCCTACGAGCAGTACTTC
clone_size: many; d_call: NA; j_call: TRBJ2-7; v_call: TRBV25-1; cdr3_length: 14; cdr3_aa: CASSEFGGPYEQYF; cdr3_nt: TGTGCCAGCAGTGAATTTGGCGGCCCCTACGAGCAGTACTTC
clone_size: NA; d_call: NA; j_call: TRBJ2-4; v_call: TRBV29-1; cdr3_length: 15; cdr3_aa: CSVEVLDSAKNIQYF; cdr3_nt: TGCAGCGTTGAAGTTCTGGACTCGGCCAAAAACATTCAGTACTTC
clone_size: NA; d_call: NA; j_call: TRBJ1-5; v_call: TRBV6-5; cdr3_length: 16; cdr3_aa: CASRPGPQGLNQPQHF; cdr3_nt: TGTGCCAGCAGACCAGGGCCCCAAGGTCTTAATCAGCCCCAGCATTTT
clone_size: many; d_call: NA; j_call: TRBJ2-1; v_call: TRBV11-2; cdr3_length: 14; cdr3_aa: CASSAQGYYNEQFF; cdr3_nt: TGTGCCAGCAGCGCACAGGGATACTACAATGAGCAGTTCTTC
clone_size: once; d_call: NA; j_call: TRBJ1-1; v_call: TRBV29-1; cdr3_length: 10; cdr3_aa: CSVSETEAFF; cdr3_nt: TGCAGCGTGTCAGAGACTGAAGCTTTCTTT
clone_size: many; d_call: NA; j_call: TRBJ2-7; v_call: TRBV6-2/TRBV6-3; cdr3_length: 15; cdr3_aa: CASRTDGSSSYEQYF; cdr3_nt: TGTGCCAGCAGGACGGACGGTTCGAGCTCCTACGAGCAGTACTTC
clone_size: many; d_call: NA; j_call: TRBJ1-6; v_call: TRBV7-2; cdr3_length: 13; cdr3_aa: CASSLGRVSPLHF; cdr3_nt: TGTGCCAGCAGCTTAGGCAGGGTTTCACCCCTCCACTTT
clone_size: many; d_call: NA; j_call: TRBJ1-1; v_call: TRBV7-2; cdr3_length: 13; cdr3_aa: CASSLSGNTEAFF; cdr3_nt: TGTGCCAGCAGCTTATCAGGGAACACTGAAGCTTTCTTT
clone_size: few; d_call: TRBD2; j_call: TRBJ2-5; v_call: TRBV5-6; cdr3_length: 16; cdr3_aa: CASSWLTSGPEETQYF; cdr3_nt: TGTGCCAGCAGCTGGCTGACTAGCGGGCCTGAAGAGACCCAGTACTTC
clone_size: many; d_call: NA; j_call: TRBJ1-6; v_call: TRBV25-1; cdr3_length: 15; cdr3_aa: CASSESGVGNSPLHF; cdr3_nt: TGTGCCAGCAGTGAATCAGGGGTGGGAAATTCACCCCTCCACTTT
clone_size: few; d_call: NA; j_call: TRBJ1-1; v_call: TRBV14; cdr3_length: 14; cdr3_aa: CASSQDLGDTEAFF; cdr3_nt: TGTGCCAGCAGCCAAGATCTGGGGGACACTGAAGCTTTCTTT
clone_size: many; d_call: NA; j_call: TRBJ1-6; v_call: TRBV7-2; cdr3_length: 14; cdr3_aa: CASSPGRINSPLHF; cdr3_nt: TGTGCCAGCAGCCCGGGACGGATAAATTCACCCCTCCACTTT
clone_size: many; d_call: NA; j_call: TRBJ2-7; v_call: TRBV7-2; cdr3_length: 12; cdr3_aa: CASSLTIYEQYF; cdr3_nt: TGTGCCAGCAGCTTAACCATCTACGAGCAGTACTTC
clone_size: many; d_call: TRBD1; j_call: TRBJ1-2; v_call: TRBV12-3/TRBV12-4; cdr3_length: 14; cdr3_aa: CASSRQGFEDGYTF; cdr3_nt: TGTGCCAGCAGCCGACAGGGGTTCGAGGATGGCTACACCTTC